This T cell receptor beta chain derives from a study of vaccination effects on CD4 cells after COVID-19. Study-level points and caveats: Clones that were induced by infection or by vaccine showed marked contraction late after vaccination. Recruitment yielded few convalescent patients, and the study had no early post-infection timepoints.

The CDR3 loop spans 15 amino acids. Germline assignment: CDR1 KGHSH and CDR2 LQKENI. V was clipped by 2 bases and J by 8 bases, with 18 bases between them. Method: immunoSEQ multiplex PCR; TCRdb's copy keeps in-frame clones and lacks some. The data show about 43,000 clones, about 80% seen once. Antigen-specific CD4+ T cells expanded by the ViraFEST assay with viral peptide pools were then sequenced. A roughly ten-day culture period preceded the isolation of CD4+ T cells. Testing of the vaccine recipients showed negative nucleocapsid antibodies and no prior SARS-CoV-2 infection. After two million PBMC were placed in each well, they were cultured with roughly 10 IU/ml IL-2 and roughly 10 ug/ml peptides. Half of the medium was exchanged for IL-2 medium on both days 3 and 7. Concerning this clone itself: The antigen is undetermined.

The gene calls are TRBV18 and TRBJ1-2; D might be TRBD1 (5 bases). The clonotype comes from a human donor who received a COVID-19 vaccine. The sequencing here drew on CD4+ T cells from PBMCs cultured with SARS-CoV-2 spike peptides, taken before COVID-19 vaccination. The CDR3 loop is CASSPAFQGVLGYTF. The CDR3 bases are TGTGCCAGCTCACCAGCCTTCCAGGGTGTGTTAGGCTACACCTTC.